The source of this T cell receptor (beta chain) is a study of technical replicates of blood from several donors. In this sample, this clone turned up once. Per germline, CDR1 SNHLY and CDR2 FYNNEI. V lost 3 bases, J lost 1 base, and 6 bases lay in between. The CDR3 length is 14 residues. Data came from immunoSEQ multiplex PCR; TCRdb stores just in-frame clones and leaves some out. The sample shows about 84,000 clones, 95% to 98% of them seen only once. Sequencing was performed on T cells isolated from PBMCs. V gene TRBV2 combines with J gene TRBJ2-2; no definite D call. This TCR was recovered from a human donor in good health. The DNA of the CDR3 is TGTGCCAGCAGTGACTATAGGAACACCGGGGAGCTGTTTTTT. Protein sequence: CASSDYRNTGELFF. The variable domain in full, completed from reference TRBV2 and TRBJ2-2, reads EPEVTQTPSHQVTQMGQEVILRCVPISNHLYFYWYRQILGQKVEFLVSFYNNEISEKSEIFDDQFSVERPDGSNFTLKIRSTKLEDSAMYFCASSDYRNTGELFFGEGSRLTVL.